A single sample gave rise to the 17 T cell receptor beta chains below, sequenced in a study of blood T cell repertoires in COVID-19. Assay: immunoSEQ multiplex PCR; the TCRdb copy retains only in-frame clones and omits some. The top ten clones hold about 3.4% of a sample with around 150,000 clones, just under 85% of them seen once. The sample consisted of PBMCs or T cells enriched from blood (not recorded which). These receptors all stem from a woman aged 50 to 65 with acute COVID-19.

The chain couples TRBV3-1 (or the pseudogene TRBV3-2) to TRBJ2-1; 9 bases are shared with TRBD2. The J segment lost 8 bases and the V segment lost 2 bases, leaving 10 bases of the junction unmatched. Looked up from germline, CDR1 is LGHDT and CDR2 is YNNKEL (reference sequence). The CDR3 sequence is 16 residues long. This chain's CDR3 is CASSQLPSGRLYEQFF. The DNA of the CDR3 is TGTGCCAGCAGCCAACTTCCCAGCGGGAGGCTCTATGAGCAGTTCTTC.

This clone was observed a few times. This chain uses TRBV4-2 with TRBJ2-7, with D unresolved. CDR3 length equals 16 residues. Trimming took off 0 bases at V and 3 bases at J, with 15 bases between the two ends. Germline CDR1 and CDR2: LGHNA and YNFKEQ. The CDR3 here is CASSQDLERSGYEQYF. DNA of the CDR3: TGTGCCAGCAGCCAAGATCTGGAAAGGAGTGGCTACGAGCAGTACTTC.

CDR3 DNA: TGTGCCAGCAGCTTGCTTAGAGACGAGCAGTACTTC. Its translation is CASSLLRDEQYF. This rearrangement joins TRBV7-2 to TRBJ2-7; D gene unclear. Trimming took 3 bases from V and 5 from J, leaving 8 bases between them. The CDR3 runs to 12 residues. CDR1 and CDR2 from the germline V gene are SGHTA and FQGNSA.

This chain links TRBV7-2 with TRBJ1-5; TRBD1 agrees at 7 bases. This CDR3 is 14 amino acids long. CDR1 is SGHTA and CDR2 is FQGNSA in the germline V gene. V dropped 6 bases and J dropped 2; count of bases not matched to a gene: 4. CDR3 sequence: CASSYGQGNQPQHF. The CDR3 DNA is TGTGCCAGCAGTTACGGACAGGGCAATCAGCCCCAGCATTTT.

J is TRBJ2-5 and V is TRBV11-3; 12 positions agree with TRBD2. This CDR3 comprises 19 residues. CDR1 and CDR2 from the germline V gene are SGHNT and YENEEA. Unmatched junction bases numbered 17, after V lost 5 bases and J lost 4 bases. The CDR3 loop reads CASSPVVGLAGGSRETQYF. The CDR3 DNA reads as TGTGCCAGCAGCCCAGTTGTTGGGCTAGCGGGAGGGAGTCGAGAGACCCAGTACTTC. Full variable domain (remainder filled in from reference TRBV11-3 and TRBJ2-5): EAGVVQSPRYKIIEKKQPVAFWCNPISGHNTLYWYLQNLGQGPELLIRYENEEAVDDSQLPKDRFSAERLKGVDSTLKIQPAELGDSAVYLCASSPVVGLAGGSRETQYFGPGTRLLVL.

This chain uses TRBV7-9 with TRBJ1-1; D is unresolved. V lost 1 base to trimming and J lost 7 bases, with 10 bases between them. CDR1 SEHNR and CDR2 FQNEAQ come from the germline V gene (reference sequence). The CDR3 totals 13 residues. Here the CDR3 reads CASSLEGVGEAFF. The CDR3 bases are TGTGCCAGCAGCTTAGAGGGAGTGGGTGAAGCTTTCTTT.

CDR3 protein: CASSPSGVVTDTQYF. The CDR3 DNA follows: TGTGCCAGCAGTCCCTCCGGGGTAGTTACAGATACGCAGTATTTT. J is TRBJ2-3 and V is TRBV28; D perhaps matches TRBD2 (5 bases). The CDR3 length is 15 residues. Per the germline V gene, CDR1 is MDHEN and CDR2 is SYDVKM. With 5 bases removed from V and 3 bases from J, the gap between germline ends came to 15 bases.

V is TRBV19 and J is TRBJ1-4, with no clear D. This CDR3 has 15 residues. The germline V gene encodes CDR1 LNHDA and CDR2 SQIVND (reference sequence). With 4 bases removed from V and 0 bases from J, the gap between germline ends came to 9 bases. The CDR3 loop reads CASSKGDSTNEKLFF. The CDR3 coding sequence is TGTGCCAGTAGTAAAGGAGATTCAACTAATGAAAAACTGTTTTTT.

The chain is built from TRBV18 and TRBJ1-3, with D perhaps matching TRBD1 (5 bases). V was shortened by 1 base and J by 0 bases, with 19 bases between the two germline ends. The CDR3 sequence is 19 residues long. Looked up from germline, CDR1 is KGHSH and CDR2 is LQKENI. The CDR3 loop is CASSPLQGPMTSSGNTIYF. The CDR3 nucleotides read TGTGCCAGCTCACCACTTCAGGGTCCTATGACGAGCTCTGGAAACACCATATATTTT.

J is TRBJ1-5 and V is TRBV7-2, with 8 bases identical to TRBD1. The V segment lost 5 bases and the J segment 1 base; nucleotides outside the gene matches: 4. This CDR3 has 15 residues. From germline, CDR1 is SGHTA and CDR2 FQGNSA. DNA of the CDR3: TGTGCCAGCAGCCCAGACAGGGGAAGCAATCAGCCCCAGCATTTT. Translation gives CASSPDRGSNQPQHF.

This chain links TRBV28 with TRBJ1-6; a possible D gene is TRBD1 (5 bases). The germline V gene has CDR1 MDHEN and CDR2 SYDVKM. The CDR3 spans 12 residues. V was pared by 3 bases and J by 10 bases, with 7 bases between. Written as DNA, the CDR3 is TGTGCCAGCAGTTTGACAGTCTCACCCCTCCACTTT. It yields the protein CASSLTVSPLHF.

The V call is TRBV2, the J call TRBJ2-1, with 8 positions matching TRBD1. Per the germline V gene, CDR1 is SNHLY and CDR2 is FYNNEI. V shed 4 bases, J shed 0 bases, and the junction held 2 bases outside the gene matches. The CDR3 covers 15 residues. The CDR3, as DNA: TGTGCCAGCAGTGGGGACAGGAGCTCCTACAATGAGCAGTTCTTC. Residues: CASSGDRSSYNEQFF.

This clone was found once. The V call is TRBV19, the J call TRBJ1-5; 9 bases are a match to TRBD1. This CDR3 has 19 residues. The V gene end was trimmed by 8 bases and the J gene end by 6 bases; junction bases not matched to a gene: 23. Germline V gene lookup returns CDR1 LNHDA and CDR2 SQIVND (reference sequence). The CDR3 DNA reads as TGTGCCAGTTGCAAGGGTCGGGGACAGGGTCACTCGGAGCGTCAGCCCCAGCATTTT. Its protein is CASCKGRGQGHSERQPQHF.

This rearrangement joins TRBV9 to TRBJ2-2; D not resolved. V was shortened by 3 bases and J by 7 bases, with 10 bases between the two germline ends. Looked up from germline, CDR1 is SGDLS and CDR2 is YYNGEE. The CDR3 covers 13 residues. This CDR3 reads CASSAGAVGELFF. CDR3 coding DNA: TGTGCCAGCAGCGCCGGCGCGGTCGGGGAGCTGTTTTTT.

The chain links TRBV7-2 to TRBJ1-5, with 8 bases lining up with TRBD1. V shed 6 bases, J shed 4 bases, and the junction held 2 bases outside the gene matches. From germline, CDR1 is SGHTA and CDR2 FQGNSA. The CDR3 contains 13 residues. The CDR3 is CASSQGANQPQHF. CDR3 in DNA: TGTGCCAGCAGTCAGGGGGCAAATCAGCCCCAGCATTTT.

The rearrangement joins TRBV2 to TRBJ1-6, with 9 nucleotides matching TRBD1. V lost 7 bases to trimming and J lost 3 bases; unmatched junction nucleotides: 4. The germline V gene encodes CDR1 SNHLY and CDR2 FYNNEI. This CDR3 is 15 amino acids long. The CDR3 DNA sequence: TGTGCCAGCAACCGGGGACAGGGCTATAATTCACCCCTCCACTTT. Protein sequence: CASNRGQGYNSPLHF. The full variable domain, rest sourced from reference TRBV2 and TRBJ1-6, is EPEVTQTPSHQVTQMGQEVILRCVPISNHLYFYWYRQILGQKVEFLVSFYNNEISEKSEIFDDQFSVERPDGSNFTLKIRSTKLEDSAMYFCASNRGQGYNSPLHFGNGTRLTVT.

This sequence joins TRBV19 and TRBJ2-5; D remains unclear. The CDR3 runs 13 residues. The germline gives CDR1 LNHDA, CDR2 SQIVND (reference sequence). V gave up 3 bases and J gave up 5 bases, with 10 bases separating them. CDR3 protein: CASSILESETQYF. Here the CDR3 DNA reads TGTGCCAGTAGTATCTTAGAATCCGAGACCCAGTACTTC.